The rows below give T cell receptor beta chains drawn from one sample of a study of technical replicates of blood from a handful of donors. Profiled with immunoSEQ multiplex PCR; TCRdb holds only in-frame clones, not every one. This sample yields more than 75,000 clones, of which less than 95% are seen a single time; 0.35% to 0.4% belongs to the top ten. Sequencing was done on a sample of T cells isolated from PBMCs. The receptor source for this set is a human donor in good health. The CDR3 runs from the conserved cysteine through the conserved F or W.

J gene | V gene | CDR3 protein
TRBJ2-4 | TRBV19 | CASSMIRGASDIQYF
TRBJ2-5 | TRBV6-5 | CASRDSGREETQYF
TRBJ2-3 | TRBV2 | CARKDPGQQQDTQYF
TRBJ2-1 | TRBV7-3 | CASSRLAGGVYNEQFF
TRBJ1-4 | TRBV28 | CASSFLRINEKLFF
TRBJ2-7 | TRBV5-8 | CASSLPRDRDSYEQYF
TRBJ2-7 | TRBV7-3 | CASSPGTGAAYEQYF
TRBJ2-2 | TRBV9 | CASSVVGQGAANTGELFF
TRBJ2-2 | TRBV7-7 | CASSLVGGTNTGELFF
TRBJ1-1 | TRBV9 | CASSVSSLTTEAFF
TRBJ2-7 | TRBV25-1 | CASSDGTSAREQYF
TRBJ1-1 | TRBV11-3 | CASSFQHQGTRAFF
TRBJ1-5 | TRBV7-9 | CASSLDWQPQHF
TRBJ1-1 | TRBV6-5 | CASSYWIPGAGTEAFF
TRBJ2-1 | TRBV10-3 | CAISGGTTVGDNEQFF
TRBJ2-1 | TRBV5-1 | CASSTSSGVYNEQFF
TRBJ2-2 | TRBV18 | CASSQEQGGELFF
TRBJ2-1 | TRBV29-1 | CSVATGGNEQFF
TRBJ2-7 | TRBV27 | CASSHTLYEQYF
TRBJ2-1 | TRBV7-9 | CASSLPGQGRNEQFF
TRBJ2-7 | TRBV29-1 | CSVEFRGYEQYF
TRBJ2-2 | TRBV5-6 | CASSLLPGELFF
TRBJ2-1 | TRBV25-1 | CASSDSKSRSGEQFF
TRBJ2-5 | TRBV27 | CASSFHVSGRSGETQYF
TRBJ1-4 | TRBV7-9 | CASTRDRGSEKLFF
TRBJ1-2 | TRBV7-2 | CASSPTGAKGYTF
TRBJ2-5 | TRBV18 | CASSQSPSRERGETQYF
TRBJ1-1 | TRBV19 | CASSLRLMGGQARAFF
TRBJ2-7 | TRBV13 | CASNFKGLAACVGYF
TRBJ1-1 | TRBV5-1 | CASSLGDRVNTEAFF
TRBJ2-5 | TRBV6-5 | CASSYLGQGQETQYF